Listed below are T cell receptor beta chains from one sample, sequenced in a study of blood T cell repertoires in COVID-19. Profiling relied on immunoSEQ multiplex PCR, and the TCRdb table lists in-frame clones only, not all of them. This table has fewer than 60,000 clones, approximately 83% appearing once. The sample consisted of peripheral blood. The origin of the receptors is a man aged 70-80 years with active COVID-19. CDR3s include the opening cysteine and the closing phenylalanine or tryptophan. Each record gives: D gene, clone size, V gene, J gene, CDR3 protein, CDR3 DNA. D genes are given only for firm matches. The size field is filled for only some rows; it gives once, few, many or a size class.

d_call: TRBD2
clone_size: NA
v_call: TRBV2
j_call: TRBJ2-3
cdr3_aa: CASSERLAGGGGNTQYF
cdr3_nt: TGTGCCAGCAGTGAAAGGCTAGCGGGGGGAGGCGGGAATACGCAGTATTTT

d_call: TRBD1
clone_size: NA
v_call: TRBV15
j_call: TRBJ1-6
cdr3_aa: CATSRAGTGWSPLHF
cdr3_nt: TGTGCCACCAGCAGAGCAGGGACAGGGTGGTCACCCCTCCACTTT

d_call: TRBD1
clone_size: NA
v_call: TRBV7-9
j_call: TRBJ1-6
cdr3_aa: CASSLSWTGSNSPLHF
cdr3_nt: TGTGCCAGCAGCTTGTCGTGGACAGGGTCTAATTCACCCCTCCACTTT

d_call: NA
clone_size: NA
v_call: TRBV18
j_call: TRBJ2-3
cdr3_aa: CASSQSTGIDTQYF
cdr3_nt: TGTGCCAGCTCACAATCCACCGGGATAGATACGCAGTATTTT

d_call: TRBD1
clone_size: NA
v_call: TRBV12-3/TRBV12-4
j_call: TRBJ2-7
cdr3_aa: CASSFHKGAEQYF
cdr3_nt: TGTGCCAGCAGTTTCCATAAGGGGGCCGAGCAGTACTTC

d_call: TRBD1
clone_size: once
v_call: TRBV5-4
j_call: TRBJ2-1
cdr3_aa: CASSLSGGGRDEQFF
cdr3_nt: TGTGCCAGCAGCTTGTCAGGGGGCGGTCGGGATGAGCAGTTCTTC

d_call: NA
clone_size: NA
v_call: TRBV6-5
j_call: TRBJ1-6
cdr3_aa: CASSLSPGNSPLHF
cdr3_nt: TGTGCCAGCAGTTTAAGCCCCGGGAATTCACCCCTCCACTTT

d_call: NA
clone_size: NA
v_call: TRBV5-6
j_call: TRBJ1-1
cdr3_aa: CASSLSGVNTEAFF
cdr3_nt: TGTGCCAGCAGCTTATCCGGTGTGAACACTGAAGCTTTCTTT

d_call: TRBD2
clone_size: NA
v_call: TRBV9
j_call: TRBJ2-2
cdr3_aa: CASSVAGGPSFGELFF
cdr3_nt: TGTGCCAGCAGCGTAGCGGGGGGGCCGTCGTTTGGGGAGCTGTTTTTT

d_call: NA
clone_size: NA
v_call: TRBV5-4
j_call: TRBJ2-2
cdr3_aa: CASRLAEKRSTGELFF
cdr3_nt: TGTGCCAGCAGATTGGCGGAAAAGCGAAGCACCGGGGAGCTGTTTTTT

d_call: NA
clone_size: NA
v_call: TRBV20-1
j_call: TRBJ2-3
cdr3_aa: CSAQDTQYF
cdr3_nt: TGCAGTGCACAAGATACGCAGTATTTT

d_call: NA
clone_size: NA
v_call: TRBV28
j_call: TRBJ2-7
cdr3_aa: CASSFFGDSYEQYF
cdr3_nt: TGTGCCAGCAGTTTCTTCGGAGACTCCTACGAGCAGTACTTC

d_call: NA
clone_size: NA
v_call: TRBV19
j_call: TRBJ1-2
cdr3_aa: CASSIRPGYGYTF
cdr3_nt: TGTGCCAGTAGTATACGTCCGGGCTATGGCTACACCTTC

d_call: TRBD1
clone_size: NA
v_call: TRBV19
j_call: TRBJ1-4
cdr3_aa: CASSEGTAINEKLFF
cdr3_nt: TGTGCCAGTAGTGAAGGGACAGCTATCAATGAAAAACTGTTTTTT

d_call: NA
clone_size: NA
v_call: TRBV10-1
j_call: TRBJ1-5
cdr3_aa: CASSESAAILNQPQHF
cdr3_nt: TGCGCCAGCAGTGAGTCAGCCGCAATACTAAATCAGCCCCAGCATTTT

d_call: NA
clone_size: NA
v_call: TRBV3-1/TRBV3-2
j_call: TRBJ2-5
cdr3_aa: CASTQRGGEETQYF
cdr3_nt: TGTGCCAGCACCCAAAGGGGGGGGGAGGAGACCCAGTACTTC

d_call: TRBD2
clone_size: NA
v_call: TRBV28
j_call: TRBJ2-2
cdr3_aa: CASSGGLAGTGELFF
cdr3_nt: TGTGCCAGCAGTGGGGGACTAGCGGGCACCGGGGAGCTGTTTTTT

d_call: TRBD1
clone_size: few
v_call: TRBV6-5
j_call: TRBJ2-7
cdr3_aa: CASSLTSDREYEQYF
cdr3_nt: TGTGCCAGCAGTCTAACCTCGGACAGGGAGTACGAGCAGTACTTC

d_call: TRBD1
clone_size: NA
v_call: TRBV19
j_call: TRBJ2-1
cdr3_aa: CASSMLPAGTGGLEQFF
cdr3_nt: TGTGCCAGTAGTATGCTCCCGGCCGGGACAGGGGGTCTTGAGCAGTTCTTC

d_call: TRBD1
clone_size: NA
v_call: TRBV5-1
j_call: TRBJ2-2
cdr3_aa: CASSTRGHLNTGELFF
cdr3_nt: TGCGCCAGCAGTACAAGGGGGCACCTGAACACCGGGGAGCTGTTTTTT

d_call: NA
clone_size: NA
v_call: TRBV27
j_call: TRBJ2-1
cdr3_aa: CASRELHNEQFF
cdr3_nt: TGTGCCAGCAGGGAGCTCCACAATGAGCAGTTCTTC

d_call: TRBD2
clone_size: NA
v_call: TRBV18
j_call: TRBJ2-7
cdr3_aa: CASSTSGGYYEQYF
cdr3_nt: TGTGCCAGCTCAACTAGCGGGGGGTACTACGAGCAGTACTTC

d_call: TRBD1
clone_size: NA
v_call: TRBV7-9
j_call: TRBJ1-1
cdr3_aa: CASSLGDRSSFF
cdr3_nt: TGTGCCAGCAGCTTAGGGGACAGGAGTTCTTTCTTT

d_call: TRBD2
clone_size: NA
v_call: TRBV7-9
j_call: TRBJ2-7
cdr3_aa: CASSLRGGPTYEQYF
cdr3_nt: TGTGCCAGCAGCTTACGGGGGGGACCGACCTACGAGCAGTACTTC

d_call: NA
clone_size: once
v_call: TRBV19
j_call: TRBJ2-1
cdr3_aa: CASNRNRSPGNEQFF
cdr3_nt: TGTGCCAGTAATCGAAACAGGTCCCCCGGCAATGAGCAGTTCTTC

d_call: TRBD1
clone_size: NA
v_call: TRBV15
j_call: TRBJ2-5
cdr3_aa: CATSRGTGGETQYF
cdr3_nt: TGTGCCACCAGCAGAGGGACAGGGGGAGAGACCCAGTACTTC

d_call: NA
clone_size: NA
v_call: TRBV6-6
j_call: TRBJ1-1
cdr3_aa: CASSPDSLGNTEAFF
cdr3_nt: TGTGCCAGCAGCCCGGACAGCCTGGGCAACACTGAAGCTTTCTTT

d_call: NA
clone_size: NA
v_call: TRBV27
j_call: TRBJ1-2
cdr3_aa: CASSLSLHSGYTF
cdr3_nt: TGTGCCAGCAGTTTATCCCTCCACAGTGGCTACACCTTC

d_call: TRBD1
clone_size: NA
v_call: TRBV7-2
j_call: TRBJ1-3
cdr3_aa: CASSLVISGQGAGNTIYF
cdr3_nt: TGTGCCAGCAGCTTAGTTATCTCGGGACAGGGAGCAGGAAACACCATATATTTT

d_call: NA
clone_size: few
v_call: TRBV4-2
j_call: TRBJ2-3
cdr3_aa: CASSQDRGSDTQYF
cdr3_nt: TGTGCCAGCAGCCAAGATAGGGGGTCAGATACGCAGTATTTT

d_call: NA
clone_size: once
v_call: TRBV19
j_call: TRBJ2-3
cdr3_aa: CASSSDFYTQYF
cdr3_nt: TGTGCCAGTAGTTCGGACTTCTATACGCAGTATTTT

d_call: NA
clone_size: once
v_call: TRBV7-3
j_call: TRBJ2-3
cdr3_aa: CASSEMSTDTQYF
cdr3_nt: TGTGCCAGCAGCGAGATGAGCACAGATACGCAGTATTTT

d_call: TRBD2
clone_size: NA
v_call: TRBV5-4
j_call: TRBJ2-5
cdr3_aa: CASSLLAAQETQYF
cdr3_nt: TGTGCCAGCAGCTTGCTAGCGGCCCAAGAGACCCAGTACTTC

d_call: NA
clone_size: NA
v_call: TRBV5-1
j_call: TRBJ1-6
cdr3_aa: CASSFSEPTNSPLHF
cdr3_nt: TGCGCCAGCAGCTTTTCGGAGCCGACGAATTCACCCCTCCACTTT

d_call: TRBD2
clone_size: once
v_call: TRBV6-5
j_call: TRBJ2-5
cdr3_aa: CAVGTSAPRETQYF
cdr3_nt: TGTGCCGTCGGGACTAGCGCTCCCCGGGAGACCCAGTACTTC

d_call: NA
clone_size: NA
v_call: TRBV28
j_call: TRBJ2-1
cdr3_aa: CASRHRAGSYNEQFF
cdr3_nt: TGTGCCAGCCGACACAGGGCAGGCTCCTACAATGAGCAGTTCTTC

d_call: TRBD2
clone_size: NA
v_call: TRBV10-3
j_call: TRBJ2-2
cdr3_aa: CAISEFQGLAGGNTGELFF
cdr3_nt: TGTGCCATCAGTGAGTTCCAAGGACTAGCGGGGGGCAACACCGGGGAGCTGTTTTTT

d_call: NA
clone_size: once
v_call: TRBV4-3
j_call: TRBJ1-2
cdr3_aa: CASSQDVGDTYTF
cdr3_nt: TGCGCCAGCAGCCAAGACGTAGGGGACACCTACACCTTC

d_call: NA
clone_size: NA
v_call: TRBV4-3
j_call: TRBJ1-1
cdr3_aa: CASSQDLTRRTEAFF
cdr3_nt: TGCGCCAGCAGCCAGGATCTTACTCGGAGGACTGAAGCTTTCTTT

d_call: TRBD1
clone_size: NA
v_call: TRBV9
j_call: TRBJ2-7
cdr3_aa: CASSVAGQGTHEQYF
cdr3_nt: TGTGCCAGCAGCGTAGCCGGACAGGGTACCCACGAGCAGTACTTC

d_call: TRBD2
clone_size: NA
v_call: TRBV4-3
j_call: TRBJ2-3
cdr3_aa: CASSQGGGPTDTQYF
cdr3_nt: TGCGCCAGCAGCCAAGGCGGGGGGCCCACAGATACGCAGTATTTT